The 13 T cell receptor beta chains below all came from one sample that was sequenced in a study of blood T cell repertoires in COVID-19. Profiled with immunoSEQ multiplex PCR; TCRdb holds only in-frame clones, not every one. The sample holds roughly 250,000 clones, 70% to 90% seen once. What was sequenced was PBMCs or T cells enriched from blood (not recorded which). Every receptor here comes from a woman in her forties or fifties who had recovered from COVID-19.

Turning to this clone: The same CDR3 can be traced to other DNA sequences in this sample. This CDR3 is CASSPDRGPGNTIYF. CDR3 bases: TGTGCCAGCTCACCAGACAGGGGGCCTGGAAACACCATATATTTT. The gene calls are TRBV18 and TRBJ1-3; 10 positions match TRBD1. In germline, CDR1 is KGHSH, CDR2 LQKENI. The trim removed 2 bases at V and 2 bases at J, leaving 0 bases unmatched. The CDR3 runs 15 residues. Filled out from reference TRBV18 and TRBJ1-3, the complete variable domain reads NAGVMQNPRHLVRRRGQEARLRCSPMKGHSHVYWYRQLPEEGLKFMVYLQKENIIDESGMPKERFSAEFPKEGPSILRIQQVVRGDSAAYFCASSPDRGPGNTIYFGEGSWLTVV.

The gene calls are TRBV2 and TRBJ1-3; tentatively, D is TRBD1 (6 bases). The CDR3 is 14 amino acids. Germline lookup yields CDR1 SNHLY and CDR2 FYNNEI. Trimming pared 4 bases from V and 2 bases from J, leaving 9 bases between. CDR3 in DNA: TGTGCCAGCAGTGGGGGGCTTACTGGAAACACCATATATTTT. Translation gives CASSGGLTGNTIYF.

J is TRBJ2-2 and V is TRBV27; 8 nucleotides match TRBD1. J was trimmed by 5 bases and V by 5 bases; bases with no gene match: 4. Germline loops: CDR1 MNHEY, CDR2 SMNVEV (reference sequence). This CDR3 has 14 residues. The CDR3 region has the DNA TGTGCCAGCAGTCCAGGGGGCTGGACCGGGGAGCTGTTTTTT. As protein: CASSPGGWTGELFF.

This clone was recorded only once. The rearrangement links TRBV9 to TRBJ2-1; possibly TRBD1 for D (6 bases). Germline V gene lookup returns CDR1 SGDLS and CDR2 YYNGEE. Trimming took off 0 bases at V and 8 bases at J, with 12 bases between the two ends. The CDR3 extends over 14 amino acids. Here the CDR3 reads CASSVEQGGDEQFF. CDR3 nucleotides: TGTGCCAGCAGCGTAGAACAGGGTGGCGATGAGCAGTTCTTC.

V is TRBV7-2 and J is TRBJ1-6; D not resolved. CDR3 length: 16 residues. CDR1 is SGHTA, CDR2 FQGNSA, per germline. Trimming pared 3 bases from V and 7 bases from J, leaving 16 bases between. CDR3 sequence reads: CASSLSWERLNSPLHF. The CDR3 DNA follows: TGTGCCAGCAGCTTGTCGTGGGAGCGCCTGAATTCACCCCTCCACTTT.

This chain connects TRBV6-5 to TRBJ2-7; 11 nucleotides line up with TRBD1. This CDR3 has 14 residues. The germline gives CDR1 MNHEY, CDR2 SVGAGI. Trimming took 6 bases from V and 2 from J; bases not matched to a gene: 3. CDR3 sequence (DNA): TGTGCCAGCAGGGGACAGGGGGGCACCTACGAGCAGTACTTC. It yields the protein CASRGQGGTYEQYF.

The gene calls are TRBV5-5 and TRBJ1-1, with unresolved D. V was trimmed by 0 bases and J by 1 base, leaving 10 bases between them. Germline values: CDR1 SGHKS, CDR2 YYEKEE (reference sequence). The CDR3 totals 15 residues. CDR3 nucleotide sequence: TGTGCCAGCAGCTTGGCCGTGGGAGGGAACACTGAAGCTTTCTTT. As protein: CASSLAVGGNTEAFF.

The chain couples TRBV10-3 to TRBJ2-7; 9 bases line up with TRBD1. V gave up 4 bases and J gave up 6 bases; unmatched junction bases: 13. CDR3 length: 16 amino acids. From germline, CDR1 is ENHRY and CDR2 SYGVKD. The CDR3 DNA follows: TGTGCCATCAGTGCGGGACAGGGCCCGGGGGCTACCGAGCAGTACTTC. It translates to CAISAGQGPGATEQYF.

J is TRBJ2-7 and V is TRBV29-1; D might be TRBD1 (5 bases). With 5 bases removed from V and 6 bases from J, the gap between germline ends came to 11 bases. This CDR3 is 11 amino acids long. Germline assignment: CDR1 SQVTM and CDR2 ANQGSEA. The CDR3 sequence: CSVQGTGEQYF. CDR3 coding DNA: TGCAGCGTTCAGGGAACGGGCGAGCAGTACTTC.

There are a few counts of this clone. V is TRBV6-5 and J is TRBJ2-1; 7 positions match TRBD2. Germline V CDR1 and CDR2: MNHEY, SVGAGI. J lost 8 bases, V lost 6 bases, and 7 bases had no gene match. This CDR3 spans 13 amino acids. This chain's CDR3 is CASRMDGGYEQFF. The CDR3 coding sequence is TGTGCCAGCAGGATGGACGGGGGGTATGAGCAGTTCTTC.

The genes are TRBV4-1 and TRBJ2-2; D is possibly TRBD1 (5 bases). V lost 4 bases, J lost 15 bases, and 27 bases lay in between. The germline V gene has CDR1 MGHRA and CDR2 YSYEKL. This CDR3 region has 16 residues. The CDR3: CASSPHRSTDLGLLFF. CDR3 nucleotides: TGCGCCAGCAGCCCGCACCGGTCTACCGACCTGGGGCTTTTGTTTTTT.

CDR3 in DNA: TGTGCCAGCAGCCCCGGGACTAGCGGGAGCGATGAGCAGTTCTTC. Protein sequence: CASSPGTSGSDEQFF. The chain combines TRBV6-5 with TRBJ2-1; 14 nucleotides match TRBD2. Germline loops: CDR1 MNHEY, CDR2 SVGAGI. J was trimmed by 8 bases and V by 6 bases; bases with no gene match: 6. The CDR3 runs 15 residues.

This clone was seen only once. This sequence joins TRBV10-3 and TRBJ2-3, with D perhaps matching TRBD2 (5 bases). The germline CDR1 and CDR2 sequences are ENHRY and SYGVKD. Trimming pared 0 bases from V and 3 bases from J, leaving 16 bases between. This CDR3 region has 17 residues. Here the CDR3 reads CAISESIPARGTDTQYF. The CDR3 bases are TGTGCCATCAGTGAGTCTATTCCGGCTAGAGGGACAGATACGCAGTATTTT.